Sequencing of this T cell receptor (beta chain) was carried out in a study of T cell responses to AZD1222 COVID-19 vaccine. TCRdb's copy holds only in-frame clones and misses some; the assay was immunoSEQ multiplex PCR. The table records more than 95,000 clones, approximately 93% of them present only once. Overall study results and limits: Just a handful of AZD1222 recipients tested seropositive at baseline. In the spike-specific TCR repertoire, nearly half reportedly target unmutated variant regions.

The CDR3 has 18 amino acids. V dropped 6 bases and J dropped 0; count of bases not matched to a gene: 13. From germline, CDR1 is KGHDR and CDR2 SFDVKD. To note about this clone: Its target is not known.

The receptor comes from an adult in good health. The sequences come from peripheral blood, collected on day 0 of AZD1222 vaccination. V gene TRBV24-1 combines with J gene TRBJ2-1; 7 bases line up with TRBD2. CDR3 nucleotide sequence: TGTGCCACCAGTAGTTCCATGTCACTAGCGAGCTCCTACAATGAGCAGTTCTTC. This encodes CATSSSMSLASSYNEQFF.